This TCR beta chain came from a study of shared clonotypes between healthy human individuals. Profiled with immunoSEQ multiplex PCR; TCRdb holds only in-frame clones, not every one. This sample has 2 million to 2.5 million clones, with 90% to 96% found just once. The CDR3 extends over 19 amino acids. CDR1 SGDLS and CDR2 YYNGEE come from the germline V gene. Trimming cost V 4 bases and J 0 bases, with 23 bases left between them. Sequenced material: naive CD4+ T cells sorted from blood. Subset defined: CD45RA+ positively selected. The receptor comes from a man aged 18-30 years in good health. The rearrangement uses TRBV9 and TRBJ2-4, with a tentative D call TRBD2 (5 bases). The CDR3: CASSYRGIAPALAKNIQYF. CDR3 coding DNA: TGTGCCAGCAGCTACAGAGGGATAGCGCCCGCCCTAGCCAAAAACATTCAGTACTTC.